A single sample is the source of the 23 T cell receptor beta chains below, sequenced in a study of response to subunit inactivated influenza vaccine. TCRdb fed the RT-PCR reads into MiXCR, producing one record per CDR3 protein. Among 280,000 or so distinct CDR3 sequences listed, 20% to 25% were seen once. Sequencing used PBMCs from blood, obtained 21 months after vaccination. The receptors were sampled from a man aged 50-75 years who received an inactivated influenza vaccine.

This chain connects TRBV6-1 to TRBJ2-2; D remains ambiguous. The germline V gene has CDR1 MNHNS and CDR2 SASEGT. Between the trimmed V and J ends, which lost 6 bases and 0 bases, there was a span of 8 bases. This CDR3 has 14 residues. The CDR3 region has the DNA TGTGCCAGCAGGGCTCCTGCGAACACCGGGGAGCTGTTTTTT. Translating it yields CASRAPANTGELFF.

The chain's CDR3 is CATLQGRKNTGELFF. The CDR3 nucleotides are TGTGCCACCCTTCAGGGTCGTAAGAACACCGGGGAGCTGTTTTTT. The J gene is TRBJ2-2, the V gene TRBV28; a weak D match, TRBD1 (5 bases). The CDR3 contains 15 residues. The germline gives CDR1 MDHEN, CDR2 SYDVKM. V shed 10 bases and J shed 1 base, with 16 bases lying between them. Based on the CDR3 plus reference TRBV28 and TRBJ2-2, the full variable domain is DVKVTQSSRYLVKRTGEKVFLECVQDMDHENMFWYRQDPGLGLRLIYFSYDVKMKEKGDIPEGYSVSREKKERFSLILESASTNQTSMYLCATLQGRKNTGELFFGEGSRLTVL.

This clonotype was picked up a small number of times. This chain links TRBV11-2 with TRBJ1-4, with 11 bases matching TRBD1. The CDR3 length is 14 residues. Losses at the gene ends were 5 bases for V and 7 bases for J; bases not matched to a gene: 3. In germline, CDR1 is SGHAT, CDR2 FQNNGV. Here the CDR3 DNA reads TGTGCCAGCAGCAGGACAGGGGGCGGTGAAAAACTGTTTTTT. Translation: CASSRTGGGEKLFF.

The rearrangement uses TRBV4-1 and TRBJ1-1, with TRBD1 as a possible D gene (6 bases). V lost 3 bases and J 4 bases, leaving 15 bases between the germline ends. Germline CDR1 reads MGHRA; CDR2 reads YSYEKL. CDR3 length: 15 amino acids. In DNA, the CDR3 is TGCGCCAGCAGCCATGAAACTCAGGGGAGCACTGAAGCTTTCTTT. This sequence encodes CASSHETQGSTEAFF.

This clonotype was seen a few times. This chain joins TRBV12-3 or TRBV12-4 and TRBJ1-5, with TRBD1 identical over 8 bases. The CDR3 totals 15 residues. V was clipped by 3 bases and J by 7 bases; unmatched bases: 8. The CDR3 DNA sequence: TGTGCCAGCAGTTTGAGGACAGGGAGGGGACAGCCCCAGCATTTT. This encodes CASSLRTGRGQPQHF.

The V call is TRBV4-2, the J call TRBJ1-2, with 8 bases identical to TRBD1. Germline CDR1 reads LGHNA; CDR2 reads YNFKEQ. CDR3 length: 16 amino acids. With 1 base clipped from V and 7 bases from J, the junction kept 11 bases outside the gene matches. CDR3 in amino acids: CASSQVETGARGGYTF. The CDR3 coding sequence is TGTGCCAGCAGCCAAGTTGAGACAGGGGCTCGCGGTGGCTACACCTTC.

This clonotype was observed a handful of times. This chain connects TRBV5-1 to TRBJ1-4; D is perhaps TRBD1 (5 bases). Per the germline V gene, CDR1 is SGHRS and CDR2 is YFSETQ. The CDR3 runs 15 residues. The V end lost 4 bases, the J end lost 4 bases, and 14 bases lay between the germline ends. CDR3 amino acids: CASSPLDSLNEKLFF. The CDR3 DNA reads as TGCGCCAGCAGCCCCCTCGACAGCCTTAATGAAAAACTGTTTTTT.

The rearrangement joins TRBV5-6 to TRBJ2-3; TRBD1 matches at 10 bases. CDR1 is SGHDT, CDR2 YYEEEE, per germline. Trimming removed 2 bases from V and 5 bases from J; junction bases left unmatched: 11. This CDR3 region has 17 residues. CDR3 in amino acids: CASSFAQRTGGRDTQYF. In DNA form, the CDR3 reads TGTGCCAGCAGCTTTGCCCAGCGGACAGGGGGGCGAGATACGCAGTATTTT.

This clonotype has ten or more counts. This chain links TRBV4-2 with TRBJ1-2; TRBD1 matches 7 bases. The V gene's germline CDR1 is LGHNA and CDR2 YNFKEQ. This CDR3 spans 13 amino acids. Germline trimming cut 3 bases from V and 2 bases from J; bases unmatched to any gene: 0. CDR3: CASSQGQNYGYTF. The CDR3 bases are TGTGCCAGCAGCCAGGGACAGAACTATGGCTACACCTTC.

This clonotype has a handful of counts. The rearrangement uses TRBV12-3 or TRBV12-4 and TRBJ2-5; 7 bases match TRBD1. The CDR3 covers 14 residues. V gave up 1 base and J gave up 4 bases; unmatched junction bases: 3. The CDR3 nucleotides are TGTGCCAGCAGTTTAGGTGCAGGGGGAGAGACCCAGTACTTC. Translating it yields CASSLGAGGETQYF.

V and J are TRBV19 and TRBJ1-1; tentatively, D is TRBD1 (6 bases). V dropped 5 bases and J dropped 12 bases, with 22 bases sitting between them. Germline CDR1 reads LNHDA; CDR2 reads SQIVND (reference sequence). The CDR3 is 14 residues long. The CDR3 region is CASSSLRGANQSFF. CDR3 nucleotide sequence: TGTGCCAGTAGTTCTCTTCGGGGGGCTAATCAATCTTTCTTT.

The chain links TRBV7-2 to TRBJ1-2; 7 bases map to TRBD1. The V segment lost 6 bases and the J segment 7 bases; nucleotides outside the gene matches: 11. Germline values: CDR1 SGHTA, CDR2 FQGNSA. The CDR3 runs 14 residues. CDR3: CASSSKQGRTGYTF. For the CDR3, the DNA is TGTGCCAGCAGTTCAAAACAGGGGAGGACTGGCTACACCTTC.

This clonotype has only a few counts. The V gene is TRBV12-3 or TRBV12-4, the J gene TRBJ2-5; the D is unclear. The CDR3 length is 14 residues. Between the trimmed V and J ends, which lost 6 bases and 0 bases, there was a span of 11 bases. The CDR3 DNA follows: TGTGCCAGCAGGAGCCAACTCCACCAAGAGACCCAGTACTTC. It yields the protein CASRSQLHQETQYF.

The V call is TRBV29-1, the J call TRBJ2-1; a weak D match, TRBD1 (6 bases). Germline lookup yields CDR1 SQVTM and CDR2 ANQGSEA. The CDR3 runs 14 residues. Deletions cut 3 bases from V and 2 bases from J, with 11 bases between. The CDR3 loop is CSVEGDKAYNEQFF. The CDR3 nucleotides are TGCAGCGTTGAGGGGGACAAAGCCTACAATGAGCAGTTCTTC.

To note about this clonotype: The junction does not match germline at one end; this may be a read error. V and J are TRBV7-9 and TRBJ2-3; no clear D. The CDR3 totals 13 residues. The germline gives CDR1 SEHNR, CDR2 FQNEAQ (reference sequence). The DNA for the CDR3 is TGTGCCAGCAGCTTAGAAGTCCCGGGCCCGCTACATTTT. The encoded protein is CASSLEVPGPLHF.

This clonotype was picked up many times. The chain is built from TRBV6-6 and TRBJ1-1, with 8 positions matching TRBD1. The V segment lost 10 bases and the J segment 3 bases; nucleotides outside the gene matches: 7. Germline CDR1 and CDR2: MNHNY and SVGAGI (reference sequence). The CDR3 is 13 amino acids. The CDR3 region is CAILDRGHTEAFF. In DNA form, the CDR3 reads TGTGCCATCCTAGACAGGGGTCACACTGAAGCTTTCTTT.

The sample holds a few counts of this clonotype. The V and J genes are TRBV20-1 and TRBJ2-2, with D perhaps matching TRBD1 or TRBD2 (6 bases each). Germline V gives CDR1 DFQATT, CDR2 SNEGSKA (reference sequence). The CDR3 length is 14 residues. Trimming removed 3 bases at V and 4 bases at J, with 12 bases between. In nucleotides, the CDR3 is TGCAGTGCTAGTTACCCGGGGGCCACCGGGGAGCTGTTTTTT. Protein sequence: CSASYPGATGELFF.

V gene TRBV5-4 combines with J gene TRBJ1-4, with 9 bases identical to TRBD1. V shed 4 bases, J shed 2 bases, and the junction held 6 bases outside the gene matches. CDR3 length: 16 residues. Germline lookup yields CDR1 SGHNT and CDR2 YYREEE (reference sequence). The CDR3 DNA reads as TGTGCCAGCAGCCCGGGACAGGGAGGCACTAATGAAAAACTGTTTTTT. Encoded protein: CASSPGQGGTNEKLFF.

This chain links TRBV3-1 with TRBJ1-5; D gene ambiguous. The germline V gene has CDR1 LGHDT and CDR2 YNNKEL (reference sequence). V was clipped by 4 bases and J by 2 bases, with 12 bases between them. The CDR3 extends over 15 amino acids. CDR3 amino acids: CASSLGWQGNQPQHF. The CDR3 bases are TGTGCCAGCAGCCTAGGTTGGCAGGGCAATCAGCCCCAGCATTTT.

V usage is TRBV7-2 and J usage is TRBJ2-3, with D hard to call. The germline CDR1 and CDR2 sequences are SGHTA and FQGNSA. Trimming shortened V by 5 bases and J by 6 bases, and 21 bases separated the two germline ends. There are 16 residues in the CDR3. The DNA of the CDR3 is TGTGCCAGCAGCCGTGGTCGTAATTTAGTCGGCGATACGCAGTATTTT. This codes for CASSRGRNLVGDTQYF.

This clonotype has more than one count but fewer than ten. The rearrangement uses TRBV19 and TRBJ1-5; the D gene is possibly TRBD1 (6 bases). Between the trimmed V and J ends, which lost 3 bases and 0 bases, there was a span of 15 bases. Germline CDR1 reads LNHDA; CDR2 reads SQIVND (reference sequence). The CDR3 extends over 17 amino acids. The CDR3 bases are TGTGCCAGTAGTATGCAGACAGGAGACATTAGCAATCAGCCCCAGCATTTT. Encoded protein: CASSMQTGDISNQPQHF. Variable domain in full (rest from reference TRBV19 and TRBJ1-5): DGGITQSPKYLFRKEGQNVTLSCEQNLNHDAMYWYRQDPGQGLRLIYYSQIVNDFQKGDIAEGYSVSREKKESFPLTVTSAQKNPTAFYLCASSMQTGDISNQPQHFGDGTRLSIL.

This clonotype has a single count. This chain uses TRBV29-1 with TRBJ2-5; 16 bases are shared with TRBD2. The germline V gene has CDR1 SQVTM and CDR2 ANQGSEA. V shed 6 bases, J shed 5 bases, and the junction held 9 bases outside the gene matches. The CDR3 is made up of 16 amino acids. Written as DNA, the CDR3 is TGCAGCGTCTCCGGGACTAGCGGGAGGGCAATGGAGACCCAGTACTTC. The encoded protein is CSVSGTSGRAMETQYF.

In its sample, this clonotype was seen a few times. V and J are TRBV6-2 or TRBV6-3 and TRBJ2-6; the D gene is possibly TRBD2 (5 bases). Germline values: CDR1 MNHEY, CDR2 SVGEGT. V lost 5 bases and J lost 1, with 21 bases in between. This CDR3 contains 19 residues. For the CDR3, the DNA is TGTGCCAGCAGTCCCTCCGGGCTAGCCCGAATTTCTGGGGCCAACGTCCTGACTTTC. This gives the protein CASSPSGLARISGANVLTF.